The 9 T cell receptor beta chains given below trace back to one sample, sequenced in a study of STAT5B mutations in CD4+ large granular lymphocyte leukemia. Assay: immunoSEQ multiplex PCR; the TCRdb copy retains only in-frame clones and omits some. The table includes tens of thousands of clones, 80% to 90% detected once. The sequenced material came from CD4+ T cells from blood buffy coats. The receptors originated from a human donor in good health.

This clone appeared once. The V and J genes are TRBV11-2 and TRBJ2-7; D is possibly TRBD2 (5 bases). The V and J ends lost 7 bases and 3 bases respectively, with 16 bases between them. This CDR3 is built from 14 residues. Per the germline V gene, CDR1 is SGHAT and CDR2 is FQNNGV. The CDR3 coding sequence is TGTGCCAGCACCCCTGGAGGCAGGAACTACGAGCAGTACTTC. Its translation: CASTPGGRNYEQYF.

This clone has a handful of counts. The gene calls are TRBV7-2 and TRBJ2-7; D remains unclear. V lost 4 bases and J 2 bases, leaving 15 bases between the germline ends. Germline assignment: CDR1 SGHTA and CDR2 FQGNSA. This CDR3 is built from 15 residues. In DNA, the CDR3 is TGTGCCAGCAGCTCCTCCCGGGTCAGTACCTACGAGCAGTACTTC. Translation gives CASSSSRVSTYEQYF. Together with reference TRBV7-2 and TRBJ2-7, the CDR3 gives the full variable domain: GAGVSQSPSNKVTEKGKDVELRCDPISGHTALYWYRQSLGQGLEFLIYFQGNSAPDKSGLPSDRFSAERTGGSVSTLTIQRTQQEDSAVYLCASSSSRVSTYEQYFGPGTRLTVT.

A few counts support this clone. CDR3 sequence (DNA): TGCAGTGCTAGGGGACCGGACGAGCAGTACTTC. It specifies CSARGPDEQYF. The chain couples TRBV20-1 to TRBJ2-7; tentatively, D is TRBD1 or TRBD2 (5 bases each). CDR3 length: 11 residues. The ends were cut back, 3 bases at V and 5 bases at J, with 8 bases in the middle. CDR1 is DFQATT and CDR2 is SNEGSKA in the germline V gene (reference sequence).

This chain joins TRBV5-4 and TRBJ1-4; weak D call: TRBD1 (5 bases). V lost 0 bases and J 5 bases, leaving 11 bases between the germline ends. This CDR3 spans 15 amino acids. CDR1 SGHNT and CDR2 YYREEE come from the germline V gene (reference sequence). As DNA, the CDR3 is TGTGCCAGCAGCTTGGTTGGGGCCTCCAATGAAAAACTGTTTTTT. As protein: CASSLVGASNEKLFF.

The genes are TRBV28 and TRBJ2-7; 12 nucleotides match TRBD2. The germline V gene encodes CDR1 MDHEN and CDR2 SYDVKM. CDR3 length equals 13 residues. Unmatched junction bases numbered 5, after V lost 8 bases and J lost 6 bases. The CDR3 bases are TGTGCCAGCGGTCTAGCGGGAGGGGGCGAGCAGTACTTC. The encoded protein is CASGLAGGGEQYF.

This chain links TRBV18 with TRBJ2-7; 8 bases align to TRBD1. The CDR3 extends over 14 amino acids. With 6 bases clipped from V and 0 bases from J, the junction kept 4 bases outside the gene matches. Looked up from germline, CDR1 is KGHSH and CDR2 is LQKENI. The chain's CDR3 is CASSRDRSSYEQYF. In DNA, the CDR3 is TGTGCCAGCTCTCGGGACAGGAGCTCCTACGAGCAGTACTTC.

The chain recombines TRBV7-2 with TRBJ1-1; D is perhaps TRBD1 (5 bases). The CDR3 length is 14 residues. Germline V gives CDR1 SGHTA, CDR2 FQGNSA. The V end was cut by 7 bases, the J end by 1 base, with 13 bases between. As DNA, the CDR3 is TGTGCCAGCACCTCTACAGGACCGAACACTGAAGCTTTCTTT. Protein sequence: CASTSTGPNTEAFF.

The chain has TRBV6-4 and TRBJ2-1; TRBD2 agrees at 12 bases. Germline loops: CDR1 MRHNA, CDR2 SNTAGT. After removal of 3 bases from V and 7 bases from J, the junction contained 4 bases not matched to a gene. This CDR3 comprises 15 residues. In nucleotides, the CDR3 is TGTGCCAGCAGTGAGCTAGCGGGAGGGATTAATGAGCAGTTCTTC. Amino acids: CASSELAGGINEQFF.

The chain carries TRBV14 and TRBJ2-3; D is perhaps TRBD2 (6 bases). Trimming shortened V by 4 bases and J by 5 bases, and 16 bases separated the two germline ends. The CDR3 is made up of 15 amino acids. Per germline, CDR1 SGHDN and CDR2 FVKESK. CDR3: CASSPRTTWGDTQYF. The CDR3, as DNA: TGTGCCAGCAGCCCCCGGACTACGTGGGGAGATACGCAGTATTTT.